This T cell receptor (beta chain) was documented in a study of T cell repertoires in cytomegalovirus infection. As regards this clonotype: One end of the junction does not line up with germline, which may come from a read error.

Germline CDR1 and CDR2: LGHNT and FRNRAP. This CDR3 is built from 14 residues. MiXCR, run by TCRdb on the reads, gives a single entry per CDR3 protein. In the table there are approximately 190,000 distinct CDR3 sequences, roughly 30% of which are singletons. The origin of this receptor is a human donor in good health (CMV status not recorded). Some clones in this sample may be carry-over from other donors' samples. The sequencing sample was made of PBMCs. This chain links TRBV12-5 with TRBJ1-6; maybe TRBD1 (6 bases). The CDR3 DNA is TGTGCTAATGGGACGTCGGGGGCTAACTCACTCCTCCACTTT. This translates into CANGTSGANSLLHF.